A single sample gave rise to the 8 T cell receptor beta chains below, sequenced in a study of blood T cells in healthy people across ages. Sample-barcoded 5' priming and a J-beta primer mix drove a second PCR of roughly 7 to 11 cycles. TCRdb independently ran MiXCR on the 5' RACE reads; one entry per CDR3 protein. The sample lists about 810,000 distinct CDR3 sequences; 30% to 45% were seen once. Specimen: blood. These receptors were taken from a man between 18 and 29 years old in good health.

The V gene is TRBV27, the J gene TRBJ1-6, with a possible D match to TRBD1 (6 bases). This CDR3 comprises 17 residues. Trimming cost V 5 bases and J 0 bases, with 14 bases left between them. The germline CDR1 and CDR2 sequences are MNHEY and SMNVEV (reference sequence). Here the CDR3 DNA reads TGTGCCAGCAGTCCTCTTCCGGGGGCCTCCTATAATTCACCCCTCCACTTT. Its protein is CASSPLPGASYNSPLHF.

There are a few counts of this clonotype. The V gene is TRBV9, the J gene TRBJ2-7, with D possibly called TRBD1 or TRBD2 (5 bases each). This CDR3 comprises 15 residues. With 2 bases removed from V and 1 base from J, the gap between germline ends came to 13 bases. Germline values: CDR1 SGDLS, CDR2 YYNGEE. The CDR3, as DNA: TGTGCCAGCAGCGTTGAGGGGAGTCCGTCCTACGAGCAGTACTTC. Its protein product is CASSVEGSPSYEQYF. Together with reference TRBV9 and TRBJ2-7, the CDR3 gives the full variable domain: DSGVTQTPKHLITATGQRVTLRCSPRSGDLSVYWYQQSLDQGLQFLIQYYNGEERAKGNILERFSAQQFPDLHSELNLSSLELGDSALYFCASSVEGSPSYEQYFGPGTRLTVT.

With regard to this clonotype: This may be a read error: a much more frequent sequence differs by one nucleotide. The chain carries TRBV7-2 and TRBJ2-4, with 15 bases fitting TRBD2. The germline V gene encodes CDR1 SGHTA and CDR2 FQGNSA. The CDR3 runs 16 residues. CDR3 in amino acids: CAGSFGRTSGGEEQYF. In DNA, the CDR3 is TGTGCCGGCAGCTTCGGAAGGACTAGCGGGGGGGAAGAGCAGTACTTC. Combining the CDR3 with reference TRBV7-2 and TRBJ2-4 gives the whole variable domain GAGVSQSPSNKVTEKGKDVELRCDPISGHTALYWYRQSLGQGLEFLIYFQGNSAPDKSGLPSDRFSAERTGGSVSTLTIQRTQQEDSAVYLCAGSFGRTSGGEEQYFGAGTRLSVL.

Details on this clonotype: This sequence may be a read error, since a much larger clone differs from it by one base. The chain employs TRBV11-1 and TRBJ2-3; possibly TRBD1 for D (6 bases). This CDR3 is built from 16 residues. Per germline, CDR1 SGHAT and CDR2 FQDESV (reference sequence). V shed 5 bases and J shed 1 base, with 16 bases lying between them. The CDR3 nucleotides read TGTGCCAGCAGCGGACGGACAGAGTCGGGCACAGATACGCAGTATTTT. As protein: CASSGRTESGTDTQYF.

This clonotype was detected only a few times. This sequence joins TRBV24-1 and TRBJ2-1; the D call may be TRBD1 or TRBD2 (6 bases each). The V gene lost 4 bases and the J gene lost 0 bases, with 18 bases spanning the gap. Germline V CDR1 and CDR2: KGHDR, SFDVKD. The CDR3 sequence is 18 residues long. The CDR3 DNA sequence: TGTGCCACCAGTGACCCGGGACAATCCGGGGGCTCCTACAATGAGCAGTTCTTC. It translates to CATSDPGQSGGSYNEQFF.

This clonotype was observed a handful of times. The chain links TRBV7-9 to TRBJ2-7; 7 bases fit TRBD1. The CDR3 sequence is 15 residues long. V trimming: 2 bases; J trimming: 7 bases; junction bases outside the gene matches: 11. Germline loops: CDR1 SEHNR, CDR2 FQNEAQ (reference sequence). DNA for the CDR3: TGTGCCAGCAGCTTAACCGGGACAGCGAACAATGAGCAGTACTTC. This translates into CASSLTGTANNEQYF.

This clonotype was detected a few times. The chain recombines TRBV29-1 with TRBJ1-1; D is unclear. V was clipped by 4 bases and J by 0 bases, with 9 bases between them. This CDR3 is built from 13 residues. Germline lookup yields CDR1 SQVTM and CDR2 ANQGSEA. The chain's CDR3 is CSVAGLLNTEAFF. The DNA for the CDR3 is TGCAGCGTTGCCGGGCTATTGAACACTGAAGCTTTCTTT.

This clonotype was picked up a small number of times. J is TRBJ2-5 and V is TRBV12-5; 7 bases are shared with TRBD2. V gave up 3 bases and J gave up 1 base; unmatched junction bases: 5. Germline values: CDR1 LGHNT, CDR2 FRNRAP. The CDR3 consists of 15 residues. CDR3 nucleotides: TGTGCTAGTGGTTTCTGGCTAGCGGTCCAAGAGACCCAGTACTTC. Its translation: CASGFWLAVQETQYF. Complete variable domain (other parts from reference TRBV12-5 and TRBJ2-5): DARVTQTPRHKVTEMGQEVTMRCQPILGHNTVFWYRQTMMQGLELLAYFRNRAPLDDSGMPKDRFSAEMPDATLATLKIQPSEPRDSAVYFCASGFWLAVQETQYFGPGTRLLVL.